The 16 T cell receptor beta chains given below trace back to one sample, sequenced in a study of STAT5B mutations in CD4+ large granular lymphocyte leukemia. Only in-frame clones appear in the TCRdb table, and some are missing; sequencing was by immunoSEQ multiplex PCR. The sample has more than 20,000 clones, about 86% seen once. What was sequenced was CD4+ T cells from blood buffy coats. These receptors were collected from a human donor in good health.

The sample holds a few counts of this clone. V and J are TRBV10-3 and TRBJ1-2; D is undetermined. The CDR3 consists of 14 residues. The V end was cut by 6 bases, the J end by 7 bases, with 18 bases between. Germline CDR1 and CDR2: ENHRY and SYGVKD. This CDR3 reads CAISAEIGQGGYTF. The CDR3 bases are TGTGCCATCAGCGCGGAAATAGGGCAAGGTGGCTACACCTTC.

This chain joins TRBV19 and TRBJ1-5; D ambiguous. The CDR3 is 15 amino acids. Deletions cut 5 bases from V and 0 bases from J, with 11 bases between. Looked up from germline, CDR1 is LNHDA and CDR2 is SQIVND (reference sequence). The CDR3, as DNA: TGTGCCAGTAGTGCAGCGGCAGTTAGCAATCAGCCCCAGCATTTT. It is translated as CASSAAAVSNQPQHF.

The gene calls are TRBV5-1 and TRBJ2-5, with 7 bases identical to TRBD1. CDR3 size: 15 residues. Germline V gives CDR1 SGHRS, CDR2 YFSETQ. V trimming: 0 bases; J trimming: 3 bases; junction bases outside the gene matches: 5. In nucleotides, the CDR3 is TGCGCCAGCAGCTTGGGCGTAGGGACAGAAGAGACCCAGTACTTC. Translated: CASSLGVGTEETQYF.

The rearrangement joins TRBV7-9 to TRBJ2-4, with D unclear. V lost 4 bases and J lost 9, with 19 bases in between. The CDR3 is 15 residues long. Germline assignment: CDR1 SEHNR and CDR2 FQNEAQ (reference sequence). The CDR3 loop reads CASSSPASRPTIQYF. CDR3 coding DNA: TGTGCCAGCAGCTCGCCCGCAAGCAGGCCAACCATTCAGTACTTC.

This chain connects TRBV6-5 to TRBJ2-7; D is perhaps TRBD1 or TRBD2 (5 bases each). Trimming removed 10 bases at V and 2 bases at J, with 12 bases between. The germline CDR1 and CDR2 sequences are MNHEY and SVGAGI. This CDR3 spans 12 amino acids. The CDR3 nucleotides read TGTGCCACCGTGGGGGATACCTACGAGCAGTACTTC. Its translation: CATVGDTYEQYF.

This clone was seen a single time. This chain joins TRBV19 and TRBJ2-4; 9 bases are shared with TRBD1. The CDR3 sequence is 15 residues long. The germline V gene has CDR1 LNHDA and CDR2 SQIVND (reference sequence). After removal of 3 bases from V and 8 bases from J, the junction contained 8 bases not matched to a gene. The CDR3 spells CASSMEGQGRHIQYF. CDR3 nucleotides: TGTGCCAGTAGTATGGAGGGACAGGGAAGACACATTCAGTACTTC.

The rearrangement joins TRBV11-2 to TRBJ2-6; TRBD2 aligns across 8 bases. The germline V gene encodes CDR1 SGHAT and CDR2 FQNNGV. CDR3 size: 19 residues. The ends lost 4 bases at V and 2 bases at J; junction bases unmatched: 13. Here the CDR3 DNA reads TGTGCCAGCAGCTCACCCCCCGGGGGGGGGTCCCCTGGGGCCAACGTCCTGACTTTC. Translated, it gives CASSSPPGGGSPGANVLTF.

The CDR3 protein is CASSLLGLSNQPQHF. The CDR3 coding sequence is TGTGCCAGCAGCTTGTTAGGACTTAGCAATCAGCCCCAGCATTTT. The gene calls are TRBV5-8 and TRBJ1-5; no clear D gene. The germline gives CDR1 SGHTS, CDR2 YDEGEE. The length of the CDR3 is 15 residues. V was clipped by 1 base and J by 0 bases, with 8 bases between them.

V usage is TRBV6-6 and J usage is TRBJ2-3; D remains unclear. V was shortened by 4 bases and J by 6 bases, with 8 bases between the two germline ends. The germline CDR1 and CDR2 sequences are MNHNY and SVGAGI (reference sequence). CDR3 length equals 12 residues. The CDR3 loop is CASSSVGDTQYF. In DNA, the CDR3 is TGTGCCAGCAGTTCCGTGGGGGATACGCAGTATTTT.

V is TRBV27 and J is TRBJ1-4; 7 bases agree with TRBD1. Trimming cost V 5 bases and J 4 bases; bases outside gene matches: 4. This CDR3 spans 14 amino acids. CDR1 is MNHEY, CDR2 SMNVEV, per germline (reference sequence). CDR3 nucleotides: TGTGCCAGCAGTACGACAGGGTTTAATGAAAAACTGTTTTTT. Its protein is CASSTTGFNEKLFF.

The chain links TRBV2 to TRBJ1-5; 7 bases are shared with TRBD1. Germline CDR1 is SNHLY and CDR2 is FYNNEI. The CDR3 contains 15 residues. V was clipped by 2 bases and J by 6 bases; unmatched bases: 7. The chain's CDR3 is CASSEYLTGLQPQHF. CDR3 in DNA: TGTGCCAGCAGTGAATATTTGACAGGGCTTCAGCCCCAGCATTTT.

This clone was detected a few times. The V call is TRBV5-1, the J call TRBJ1-2; 8 bases line up with TRBD1. Germline V gives CDR1 SGHRS, CDR2 YFSETQ. This CDR3 region has 17 residues. The V gene end was trimmed by 4 bases and the J gene end by 1 base; junction bases not matched to a gene: 12. CDR3 coding DNA: TGCGCCAGCAGCCCTAACCAATGGGGACAGGTTAACTATGGCTACACCTTC. Translated, it gives CASSPNQWGQVNYGYTF. The whole variable domain, remainder taken from reference TRBV5-1 and TRBJ1-2, is KAGVTQTPRYLIKTRGQQVTLSCSPISGHRSVSWYQQTPGQGLQFLFEYFSETQRNKGNFPGRFSGRQFSNSRSEMNVSTLELGDSALYLCASSPNQWGQVNYGYTFGSGTRLTVV.

V gene TRBV19 combines with J gene TRBJ2-2, with TRBD2 matching 9 bases. The CDR3 has 18 amino acids. Per germline, CDR1 LNHDA and CDR2 SQIVND (reference sequence). The V and J ends lost 10 bases and 0 bases, in that order; junction bases with no gene match: 15. CDR3 protein: CATGPLAGKAANTGELFF. CDR3 DNA: TGTGCCACCGGCCCCCTAGCGGGAAAGGCAGCGAACACCGGGGAGCTGTTTTTT.

The rearrangement links TRBV6-1 to TRBJ2-5, with 11 bases that match TRBD2. CDR3 length: 14 residues. CDR1 MNHNS and CDR2 SASEGT come from the germline V gene. The V gene end was trimmed by 5 bases and the J gene end by 4 bases; junction bases not matched to a gene: 3. CDR3 in DNA: TGTGCCAGCAGTTTAGCGGGGGGGCCAGAGACCCAGTACTTC. Translated, it gives CASSLAGGPETQYF.

The J gene is TRBJ1-4, the V gene TRBV18; the D is unclear. Trimming left V 5 bases short and J 7 bases short, with 14 bases between. Germline loops: CDR1 KGHSH, CDR2 LQKENI. This CDR3 contains 14 residues. The CDR3 DNA follows: TGTGCCAGCTCAACAGAGGTGGTTAGTGAAAAACTGTTTTTT. Translating it yields CASSTEVVSEKLFF.

This chain joins TRBV5-1 and TRBJ2-4; 7 bases fit TRBD1. Germline V gene lookup returns CDR1 SGHRS and CDR2 YFSETQ. V lost 6 bases, J lost 6 bases, and 6 bases stayed unmatched. The CDR3 contains 13 residues. As DNA, the CDR3 is TGCGCCAGCATCACAGGGGTTTTAAACATTCAGTACTTC. Translation gives CASITGVLNIQYF.